This paragraph covers one T cell receptor (beta chain) sequence. Here immunoSEQ multiplex PCR was the method, and the copy in TCRdb shows in-frame clones only, minus some. This table has some 150,000 clones, approximately 89% appearing once. This entry comes from a study of blood T cell repertoires in COVID-19. Germline V gene sequence: CDR1 SGHVS, CDR2 FQNEAQ. Deletions cut 5 bases from V and 7 bases from J, with 15 bases between. The CDR3 sequence is 13 residues long. The chain employs TRBV7-8 and TRBJ2-7; D is unclear. This TCR came from a human donor in a cohort sampled during active COVID-19. What was sequenced was peripheral blood. The CDR3 DNA reads TGTGCCAGCAGCGCGCCTTTTTCGCGGGAGCAGTACTTC. Protein sequence: CASSAPFSREQYF. The whole variable domain, filled in from reference TRBV7-8 and TRBJ2-7, reads GAGVSQSPRYKVAKRGQDVALRCDPISGHVSLFWYQQALGQGPEFLTYFQNEAQLDKSGLPSDRFFAERPEGSVSTLKIQRTQQEDSAVYLCASSAPFSREQYFGPGTRLTVT.